Below, one TCR beta chain is given with its context. Its antigen is as yet unknown. These data belong to a study of T cell responses to AZD1222 COVID-19 vaccine. General observations from the study: Spike-specific TCR breadth and depth rose after two AZD1222 doses. Donor demographics were predominantly white British with a female majority; clonal diversity may be underestimated. Only a handful of AZD1222 recipients, six or seven in all, had baseline seropositivity. All repertoire sampling was performed exclusively after the peak T cell response.

The germline V gene encodes CDR1 MGHRA and CDR2 YSYEKL. Deletions cut 3 bases from V and 3 bases from J, with 11 bases between. The CDR3 consists of 14 residues. This table comes from immunoSEQ multiplex PCR, and its TCRdb copy is limited to in-frame clones, with some not included. The sample has about 97,000 clones, about 88% seen once. The chain is built from TRBV4-1 and TRBJ1-1; tentative D call: TRBD1 (6 bases). The sample was peripheral blood, taken on day 0 of AZD1222 vaccination. This clonotype originated in an adult in good health. CDR3 loop: CASSHDRLHTEAFF. The CDR3 DNA follows: TGCGCCAGCAGCCACGACAGGCTCCACACTGAAGCTTTCTTT.